One and the same sample provided the 27 T cell receptor beta chains below, sequenced in a study of blood T cell repertoires in COVID-19. The method was immunoSEQ multiplex PCR; TCRdb's version includes in-frame clones alone and lacks a portion of them. The sample comprises around 250,000 clones, 85% of which are singletons, and about 5.1% rests with the top ten. The sequencing input was peripheral blood. These TCRs come from a man in his fifties or sixties with active or convalescent COVID-19.

The rearrangement joins TRBV5-6 to TRBJ1-5; 7 bases align to TRBD1. Germline CDR1 SGHDT, CDR2 YYEEEE. Trimming cost V 4 bases and J 3 bases; bases outside gene matches: 7. The CDR3 runs to 15 residues. CDR3 sequence reads: CASSAAGQINQPQHF. The CDR3 nucleotides are TGTGCCAGCAGCGCCGCGGGACAGATCAATCAGCCCCAGCATTTT.

This chain joins TRBV2 and TRBJ2-1, with a weak D call TRBD1 (5 bases). Per germline, CDR1 SNHLY and CDR2 FYNNEI. Trimming stripped 6 bases from V and 9 bases from J, with 12 bases between. The CDR3 is made up of 12 amino acids. The CDR3 DNA reads TGTGCCAGCAGCGCAGGGTTTCGTGAGCAGTTCTTC. Its protein product is CASSAGFREQFF.

This clone was counted only a few times. The chain uses TRBV19 and TRBJ1-1; no clear D. From germline, CDR1 is LNHDA and CDR2 SQIVND (reference sequence). The CDR3 has 12 residues. V lost 8 bases and J lost 3, with 10 bases in between. The CDR3 loop is CASGRMDTEAFF. The CDR3 DNA is TGTGCCAGTGGCAGGATGGACACTGAAGCTTTCTTT.

The chain combines TRBV29-1 with TRBJ1-3, with D tentatively TRBD1 (5 bases). Trimming pared 4 bases from V and 6 bases from J, leaving 13 bases between. This CDR3 is 13 amino acids long. Germline-derived CDR1 and CDR2 are SQVTM and ANQGSEA. This chain's CDR3 is CSVVRGGENTIYF. In DNA form, the CDR3 reads TGCAGCGTTGTAAGGGGTGGAGAAAACACCATATATTTT. Complete variable domain (other parts from reference TRBV29-1 and TRBJ1-3): SAVISQKPSRDICQRGTSLTIQCQVDSQVTMMFWYRQQPGQSLTLIATANQGSEATYESGFVIDKFPISRPNLTFSTLTVSNMSPEDSSIYLCSVVRGGENTIYFGEGSWLTVV.

This clone was counted a few times. This chain joins TRBV7-9 and TRBJ2-7, with 10 bases fitting TRBD1. CDR3 size: 16 residues. The germline CDR1 and CDR2 sequences are SEHNR and FQNEAQ (reference sequence). Losses at the gene ends were 4 bases for V and 2 bases for J; bases not matched to a gene: 8. DNA for the CDR3: TGTGCCAGCAGCTCAGAGGCGGGACAGGGGACCTACGAGCAGTACTTC. Residues: CASSSEAGQGTYEQYF.

The genes are TRBV6-5 and TRBJ1-6, with 9 bases that match TRBD1. Trimming removed 7 bases from V and 9 bases from J; junction bases left unmatched: 10. Germline CDR1 is MNHEY and CDR2 is SVGAGI. The CDR3 length is 15 residues. This CDR3 is CASTVEGTGFSPLHF. CDR3 in DNA: TGTGCCAGCACCGTGGAGGGGACAGGGTTTTCACCCCTCCACTTT.

The chain uses TRBV20-1 and TRBJ2-2, with TRBD2 matching 8 bases. The V segment lost 3 bases and the J segment 4 bases; nucleotides outside the gene matches: 4. Per the germline V gene, CDR1 is DFQATT and CDR2 is SNEGSKA (reference sequence). CDR3 length: 14 amino acids. CDR3: CSASGTRVTGELFF. CDR3 DNA sequence: TGCAGTGCTAGTGGGACTAGAGTCACCGGGGAGCTGTTTTTT.

Here the CDR3 DNA reads TGTGCCAGCAGTATGGGACTAGCGGAGGGGCAAGAGACCCAGTACTTC. Translated, it gives CASSMGLAEGQETQYF. The genes are TRBV7-2 and TRBJ2-5, with 11 bases aligning to TRBD2. Germline values: CDR1 SGHTA, CDR2 FQGNSA. This CDR3 is 16 amino acids long. V lost 6 bases to trimming and J lost 2 bases; unmatched junction nucleotides: 8.

This rearrangement joins TRBV4-1 to TRBJ2-7; possible D gene TRBD2, 5 bases. The V end was cut by 2 bases, the J end by 0 bases, with 11 bases between. Looked up from germline, CDR1 is MGHRA and CDR2 is YSYEKL. The CDR3 has 15 residues. CDR3 in amino acids: CASSQPGELSYEQYF. In nucleotides, the CDR3 is TGCGCCAGCAGCCAACCCGGGGAACTCTCCTACGAGCAGTACTTC.

V is TRBV7-9 and J is TRBJ1-4, with D possibly being TRBD1 (6 bases). Germline CDR1 SEHNR, CDR2 FQNEAQ (reference sequence). V was trimmed by 6 bases and J by 8 bases, leaving 10 bases between them. The CDR3 is 12 amino acids. The CDR3 DNA follows: TGTGCCAGCAGAAGGACAGCGGAAAAACTGTTTTTT. Amino acid sequence: CASRRTAEKLFF.

This chain uses TRBV7-9 with TRBJ1-2, with 7 bases aligning to TRBD1. The V segment lost 4 bases and the J segment 2 bases; nucleotides outside the gene matches: 4. CDR1 and CDR2 (germline): SEHNR, FQNEAQ (reference sequence). The CDR3 runs to 14 residues. CDR3 residues: CASSYEQGNYGYTF. DNA of the CDR3: TGTGCCAGCAGCTACGAACAGGGGAACTATGGCTACACCTTC.

This clone appeared a single time. The chain couples TRBV27 to TRBJ1-6; TRBD1 matches at 7 bases. J gave up 9 bases and V 0 bases, and 11 bases lay outside the gene matches. Germline assignment: CDR1 MNHEY and CDR2 SMNVEV (reference sequence). This CDR3 is 17 amino acids long. This CDR3 reads CASSLSSRQGGGSPLHF. In nucleotides, the CDR3 is TGTGCCAGCAGTTTATCGTCCAGACAGGGAGGAGGTTCACCCCTCCACTTT.

The gene calls are TRBV5-1 and TRBJ1-1, with 10 bases matching TRBD1. In germline, CDR1 is SGHRS, CDR2 YFSETQ. The ends lost 3 bases at V and 4 bases at J; junction bases unmatched: 6. The CDR3 spans 15 residues. CDR3 nucleotides: TGCGCCAGCAGCTCCTCGACAGGGGGCGTCACTGAAGCTTTCTTT. Its translation is CASSSSTGGVTEAFF.

The chain links TRBV2 to TRBJ2-7; no firm D call. Germline-derived CDR1 and CDR2 are SNHLY and FYNNEI. The CDR3 totals 12 residues. V shed 4 bases and J shed 4 bases, with 8 bases lying between them. The DNA of the CDR3 is TGTGCCAGCAGTGCCCAGGATTACGAGCAGTACTTC. It translates to CASSAQDYEQYF.

The chain is built from TRBV19 and TRBJ1-2; D uncertain. The CDR3 runs 13 residues. V was pared by 5 bases and J by 0 bases, with 7 bases between. The germline CDR1 and CDR2 sequences are LNHDA and SQIVND (reference sequence). CDR3 loop: CASSYSANYGYTF. The CDR3 DNA reads as TGTGCCAGTAGTTACAGTGCTAACTATGGCTACACCTTC.

This clone was seen more than once but under ten times. This sequence joins TRBV19 and TRBJ1-5, with no clear D. Germline V gene sequence: CDR1 LNHDA, CDR2 SQIVND (reference sequence). Trimming took off 6 bases at V and 5 bases at J, with 17 bases between the two ends. The CDR3 is 15 residues long. CDR3 bases: TGTGCCAGTAGGGGAGGAATACTAGAGGATCAGCCCCAGCATTTT. Its protein product is CASRGGILEDQPQHF. The full variable domain, completed using reference TRBV19 and TRBJ1-5, is DGGITQSPKYLFRKEGQNVTLSCEQNLNHDAMYWYRQDPGQGLRLIYYSQIVNDFQKGDIAEGYSVSREKKESFPLTVTSAQKNPTAFYLCASRGGILEDQPQHFGDGTRLSIL.

The rearrangement joins TRBV28 to TRBJ1-2; no definite D call. The CDR3 totals 13 residues. V lost 4 bases to trimming and J lost 5 bases, with 11 bases between them. Germline V gene sequence: CDR1 MDHEN, CDR2 SYDVKM. CDR3 bases: TGTGCCAGCAGTTACCCCTGGGCATATGGCTACACCTTC. Amino acids: CASSYPWAYGYTF.

J is TRBJ2-3 and V is TRBV9; tentatively, D is TRBD1 (5 bases). Germline CDR1 is SGDLS and CDR2 is YYNGEE. The CDR3 is made up of 14 amino acids. The V end lost 5 bases, the J end lost 2 bases, and 12 bases lay between the germline ends. The CDR3 nucleotides read TGTGCCAGCAGAGTGGGGCCTGACACAGATACGCAGTATTTT. It yields the protein CASRVGPDTDTQYF.

The rearrangement joins TRBV2 to TRBJ2-1; D may be TRBD1 (5 bases). V was cut by 5 bases and J by 8 bases, with 19 bases left in between. Germline V gene sequence: CDR1 SNHLY, CDR2 FYNNEI. The CDR3 consists of 15 residues. The CDR3: CASSTLSGAFDEQFF. The DNA of the CDR3 is TGTGCCAGCAGTACGTTGTCTGGGGCTTTCGATGAGCAGTTCTTC.

The chain couples TRBV30 to TRBJ1-2; D is ambiguous. CDR1 and CDR2 from the germline V gene are GTSNPN and SVGIG (reference sequence). The CDR3 extends over 13 amino acids. Deletions cut 2 bases from V and 3 bases from J, with 10 bases between. In DNA form, the CDR3 reads TGTGCCTGGAGTAGAGGCATATACTATGGCTACACCTTC. The encoded protein is CAWSRGIYYGYTF.

This clone was seen only once. CDR3 protein: CASSLTGGGRNTEAFF. The CDR3 nucleotides read TGTGCCAGCAGCCTTACCGGAGGCGGACGGAACACTGAAGCTTTCTTT. The chain is built from TRBV3-1 (or the pseudogene TRBV3-2) and TRBJ1-1; no clear D. The CDR3 loop spans 16 amino acids. Trimming removed 4 bases from V and 1 base from J, with 16 bases in between. CDR1 and CDR2 (germline): LGHDT, YNNKEL (reference sequence).

This clone was observed a single time. The rearrangement uses TRBV7-2 and TRBJ2-1, with 8 bases fitting TRBD2. The germline V gene has CDR1 SGHTA and CDR2 FQGNSA. The junction had 17 bases not matched to a gene; V was cut back by 1 base and J by 15 bases. CDR3 length: 16 amino acids. The CDR3 loop is CASSLGASRRIAGLFF. The CDR3 region has the DNA TGTGCCAGCAGCTTAGGTGCGTCTCGCCGAATAGCGGGACTGTTCTTC. The full variable domain, in which reference TRBV7-2 and TRBJ2-1 provide the parts outside the CDR3, is GAGVSQSPSNKVTEKGKDVELRCDPISGHTALYWYRQSLGQGLEFLIYFQGNSAPDKSGLPSDRFSAERTGGSVSTLTIQRTQQEDSAVYLCASSLGASRRIAGLFFGPGTRLTVL.

The chain recombines TRBV15 with TRBJ2-3, with D possibly being TRBD1 (6 bases). V lost 0 bases and J 6 bases, leaving 13 bases between the germline ends. This CDR3 has 15 amino acids. Germline V CDR1 and CDR2: LNHNV, YYDKDF (reference sequence). The CDR3, as DNA: TGTGCCACCAGCAGAGACGGGACAAACCAGGATACGCAGTATTTT. Translated: CATSRDGTNQDTQYF.

This rearrangement joins TRBV30 to TRBJ2-5, with D uncertain. V lost 2 bases to trimming and J lost 3 bases, with 10 bases between them. The CDR3 has 13 residues. The germline V gene has CDR1 GTSNPN and CDR2 SVGIG (reference sequence). The CDR3 DNA reads TGTGCCTGGAGTAGGCAGGCTAAAGAGACCCAGTACTTC. This translates into CAWSRQAKETQYF.

V usage is TRBV9 and J usage is TRBJ2-6; D remains ambiguous. CDR3 size: 15 residues. The ends were cut back, 0 bases at V and 4 bases at J, with 8 bases in the middle. Germline V CDR1 and CDR2: SGDLS, YYNGEE. The CDR3 nucleotides read TGTGCCAGCAGCGTAGAATGGGCCGGGGCCAACGTCCTGACTTTC. This translates into CASSVEWAGANVLTF. Full variable domain (missing parts from reference TRBV9 and TRBJ2-6): DSGVTQTPKHLITATGQRVTLRCSPRSGDLSVYWYQQSLDQGLQFLIQYYNGEERAKGNILERFSAQQFPDLHSELNLSSLELGDSALYFCASSVEWAGANVLTFGAGSRLTVL.

The chain recombines TRBV3-1 (or the pseudogene TRBV3-2) with TRBJ2-6; 8 bases are a match to TRBD2. V shed 1 base, J shed 0 bases, and the junction held 2 bases outside the gene matches. Germline CDR1 reads LGHDT; CDR2 reads YNNKEL (reference sequence). The CDR3 loop spans 17 amino acids. The CDR3 bases are TGTGCCAGCAGCCAAGTTCTAGCGGGCTCTGGGGCCAACGTCCTGACTTTC. Translating gives CASSQVLAGSGANVLTF.

This chain uses TRBV19 with TRBJ2-7; 9 bases line up with TRBD2. The ends lost 10 bases at V and 3 bases at J; junction bases unmatched: 25. Germline values: CDR1 LNHDA, CDR2 SQIVND (reference sequence). This CDR3 region has 19 residues. CDR3 sequence reads: CATTGEEVLREGPHYEQYF. In nucleotides, the CDR3 is TGTGCCACTACCGGGGAAGAGGTTTTGCGGGAGGGCCCTCACTACGAGCAGTACTTC.